The T cell receptor beta chain under discussion was sequenced for a study of blood T cell repertoires in COVID-19. Study overall: PBMCs, B-cell-depleted T cells, or T cells were the source of the cDNA or gDNA that made up the material.

Source study methods: Estimated nucleated cell counts came from reference gene primer amplification. Here immunoSEQ multiplex PCR was the method, and the copy in TCRdb shows in-frame clones only, minus some. V, J and clone size are those of that table, while D and trimming were read from the DNA. This table has 250,000 to 300,000 clones, about nine tenths appearing once. During active infection, Seattle patients enrolled and were then monitored through disease. From germline, CDR1 is SGHRS and CDR2 YFSETQ. The CDR3 loop spans 16 amino acids. V was cut by 0 bases and J by 5 bases, with 18 bases left in between.

The rearrangement links TRBV5-1 to TRBJ2-7; possibly TRBD1 for D (6 bases). The sequencing input was peripheral blood. The source of this sequence is a woman in her twenties or thirties with COVID-19, enrolled during active disease. The CDR3 coding sequence is TGCGCCAGCAGCTTGGCCAGGGTCAGGGACATCAACGAGCAGTACTTC. Protein sequence: CASSLARVRDINEQYF.